This TCR beta chain was captured in a study of beta chain features in type 1 diabetes. Whole-study results and caveats: For type 1 diabetes patients, VDJ junctions showed fewer insertions and more deletions. Moderate yet significant TCRB CDR3 shortening was seen in Type 1 diabetes patients in all four CD4+ subsets. cDNA sequencing could over-represent cells with high TCR expression.

This clone was counted at least ten times. Its antigen is currently unknown. Germline-derived CDR1 and CDR2 are MNHEY and SVGAGI. CDR3 length equals 15 residues. After removal of 0 bases from V and 0 bases from J, the junction contained 1 base not matched to a gene. The entirety of the isolated RNA underwent reverse transcription, so expressed TCRB transcripts were sequenced. Repertoires were generated with immunoSEQ multiplex PCR, while TCRdb's copy carries only in-frame clones and drops some. Of around 280,000 clones in the sample, approximately 8% were seen once. The gene calls are TRBV6-5 and TRBJ1-1; TRBD1 agrees at 7 bases. The sample comprised central memory CD4+ T cells from blood. The TCR originated in a woman aged 18-35 years in good health. As DNA, the CDR3 is TGTGCCAGCAGTTACTCGGACAGGCTGAACACTGAAGCTTTCTTT. Amino acids: CASSYSDRLNTEAFF.